Each of the 19 T cell receptor beta chains below was sequenced from the same sample in a study of T cells after posttransplantation cyclophosphamide. Only in-frame clones appear in the TCRdb table, and some are missing; sequencing was by immunoSEQ multiplex PCR. The sample shows 30,000 to 40,000 clones, about 90% of them seen only once. Sequencing was performed on PBMCs. These receptors were taken from a woman aged 40 to 50 with a blood cancer, CMV-positive, and with a related stem cell donor.

The chain is built from TRBV19 and TRBJ2-1; D is perhaps TRBD2 (6 bases). V dropped 1 base and J dropped 0 bases, with 13 bases sitting between them. CDR3 length: 17 residues. CDR1 LNHDA and CDR2 SQIVND come from the germline V gene (reference sequence). The CDR3 coding sequence is TGTGCCAGTAGTATAGGAGGCGGGGTGTACTCCTACAATGAGCAGTTCTTC. Amino acids: CASSIGGGVYSYNEQFF.

The count of this clone is one. The chain joins TRBV9 to TRBJ1-4; 12 bases fit TRBD1. J gave up 8 bases and V 4 bases, and 9 bases lay outside the gene matches. Germline values: CDR1 SGDLS, CDR2 YYNGEE. CDR3 length: 16 amino acids. Here the CDR3 reads CASSKGQGAMREKLFF. The CDR3 DNA follows: TGTGCCAGCAGCAAGGGACAGGGGGCAATGAGGGAAAAACTGTTTTTT.

This clone was recorded once. This chain links TRBV27 with TRBJ1-5; 8 nucleotides match TRBD1. The V gene's germline CDR1 is MNHEY and CDR2 SMNVEV (reference sequence). V gave up 3 bases and J gave up 6 bases; unmatched junction bases: 4. This CDR3 contains 14 residues. The CDR3 sequence: CASSFGQGSQPQHF. In DNA, the CDR3 is TGTGCCAGCAGTTTCGGACAGGGAAGTCAGCCCCAGCATTTT.

Details on this clone: This same CDR3 is encoded by further DNA sequences in the sample. This chain links TRBV5-1 with TRBJ2-2; TRBD1 matches 9 bases. The CDR3 is 15 amino acids. Per germline, CDR1 SGHRS and CDR2 YFSETQ. J was trimmed by 6 bases and V by 4 bases; bases with no gene match: 7. This CDR3 is CASSAQGALAGELFF. CDR3 coding DNA: TGCGCCAGCAGCGCACAGGGGGCGCTGGCCGGGGAGCTGTTTTTT.

V usage is TRBV10-3 and J usage is TRBJ2-2, with 10 bases matching TRBD2. Looked up from germline, CDR1 is ENHRY and CDR2 is SYGVKD. This CDR3 has 15 residues. V trimming: 10 bases; J trimming: 2 bases; junction bases outside the gene matches: 7. The DNA for the CDR3 is TGTGCCACTTTGAGACTAGCGGGTAACACCGGGGAGCTGTTTTTT. Its translation: CATLRLAGNTGELFF.

J is TRBJ2-3 and V is TRBV11-3; D might be TRBD2 (6 bases). The CDR3 contains 15 residues. Trimming stripped 1 base from V and 3 bases from J, with 11 bases between. The germline gives CDR1 SGHNT, CDR2 YENEEA. This CDR3 reads CASSLGQAGTDTQYF. CDR3 nucleotide sequence: TGTGCCAGCAGCTTAGGGCAGGCGGGAACAGATACGCAGTATTTT. The full variable domain, in which reference TRBV11-3 and TRBJ2-3 provide the parts outside the CDR3, is EAGVVQSPRYKIIEKKQPVAFWCNPISGHNTLYWYLQNLGQGPELLIRYENEEAVDDSQLPKDRFSAERLKGVDSTLKIQPAELGDSAVYLCASSLGQAGTDTQYFGPGTRLTVL.

The chain is built from TRBV7-9 and TRBJ2-5; D is possibly TRBD1 (5 bases). V was trimmed by 4 bases and J by 2 bases, leaving 11 bases between them. The CDR3 is 14 residues long. Germline values: CDR1 SEHNR, CDR2 FQNEAQ (reference sequence). The CDR3 DNA follows: TGTGCCAGCAGCTCCGTGACAGTACAAGAGACCCAGTACTTC. It translates to CASSSVTVQETQYF.

The chain uses TRBV19 and TRBJ2-3, with 7 bases matching TRBD1. V was clipped by 2 bases and J by 11 bases; unmatched bases: 10. CDR1 and CDR2 (germline): LNHDA, SQIVND (reference sequence). The CDR3 sequence is 14 residues long. The CDR3 sequence is CASSIRQGGVKQYF. The CDR3 DNA reads as TGTGCCAGTAGTATAAGACAGGGTGGGGTGAAGCAGTATTTT.

A remark on this clone: One end of the junction is discordant with germline, which a read error may explain. This chain links TRBV27 with TRBJ1-4, with 8 positions matching TRBD1. This CDR3 is built from 14 residues. Germline V gene data show CDR1 as MNHEY and CDR2 as SMNVEV (reference sequence). The CDR3 DNA reads as TGTCCCAGCAGGACTACAGGGGGGGAGGAAAAACTGTTTTTT. This encodes CPSRTTGGEEKLFF.

This chain joins TRBV28 and TRBJ1-5, with D unclear. V lost 5 bases and J 9 bases, leaving 11 bases between the germline ends. The germline V gene has CDR1 MDHEN and CDR2 SYDVKM. The CDR3 is 12 residues long. The CDR3 sequence is CASSGERGPQHF. The CDR3 DNA sequence: TGTGCCAGCAGTGGGGAGCGTGGGCCCCAGCATTTT. Combining the CDR3 with reference TRBV28 and TRBJ1-5 gives the whole variable domain DVKVTQSSRYLVKRTGEKVFLECVQDMDHENMFWYRQDPGLGLRLIYFSYDVKMKEKGDIPEGYSVSREKKERFSLILESASTNQTSMYLCASSGERGPQHFGDGTRLSIL.

The rearrangement uses TRBV5-6 and TRBJ2-5, with TRBD1 matching over 8 bases. V lost 5 bases, J lost 14 bases, and 17 bases stayed unmatched. CDR1 and CDR2 (germline): SGHDT, YYEEEE. This CDR3 comprises 14 residues. In DNA form, the CDR3 reads TGTGCCAGCAGTCAGATCAGGCGGGACAGGCCTCGCTACTTC. It translates to CASSQIRRDRPRYF. Looking up the rest from reference TRBV5-6 and TRBJ2-5 gives the full variable domain: DAGVTQSPTHLIKTRGQQVTLRCSPKSGHDTVSWYQQALGQGPQFIFQYYEEEERQRGNFPDRFSGHQFPNYSSELNVNALLLGDSALYLCASSQIRRDRPRYFGPGTRLLVL.

The CDR3 coding sequence is TGTGCCAGTAGTATAAATTTGGCGGGGGCAGCTGCAACTAATGAAAAACTGTTTTTT. Translation gives CASSINLAGAAATNEKLFF. The J gene is TRBJ1-4, the V gene TRBV19, with D maybe TRBD1 (6 bases). This CDR3 is 19 amino acids long. Germline CDR1 reads LNHDA; CDR2 reads SQIVND (reference sequence). V was trimmed by 2 bases and J by 0 bases, leaving 19 bases between them.

The chain recombines TRBV6-5 with TRBJ2-2; no clear D gene. The V gene lost 5 bases and the J gene lost 1 base, with 2 bases spanning the gap. CDR1 is MNHEY and CDR2 is SVGAGI in the germline V gene. The CDR3 consists of 12 residues. In nucleotides, the CDR3 is TGTGCCAGCAGTCTGAACACCGGGGAGCTGTTTTTT. It yields the protein CASSLNTGELFF.

This chain uses TRBV4-3 with TRBJ2-1, with a possible D match to TRBD1 (6 bases). V shed 0 bases and J shed 4 bases, with 7 bases lying between them. The CDR3 is 14 amino acids. CDR1 LGHNA and CDR2 YSLEER come from the germline V gene. Here the CDR3 reads CASSQDRGYNEQFF. CDR3 DNA: TGCGCCAGCAGCCAAGATAGGGGGTACAATGAGCAGTTCTTC.

This chain joins TRBV6-5 and TRBJ1-5, with a weak D call TRBD1 (5 bases). Trimming took 4 bases from V and 3 from J, leaving 13 bases between them. The germline V gene has CDR1 MNHEY and CDR2 SVGAGI. This CDR3 has 15 amino acids. The CDR3 nucleotides read TGTGCCAGCAGTTGTTCCGACAGAGACAATCAGCCCCAGCATTTT. Amino acids: CASSCSDRDNQPQHF.

The chain has TRBV2 and TRBJ1-3, with 7 bases identical to TRBD1. The CDR3 has 17 residues. Germline V CDR1 and CDR2: SNHLY, FYNNEI. With V trimmed by 3 bases and J by 4 bases, 12 bases remained unmatched. The CDR3 loop reads CASSDISLRQGGNTIYF. The CDR3 DNA follows: TGTGCCAGCAGTGATATTTCCCTAAGACAGGGAGGAAACACCATATATTTT. The full variable domain, its missing parts supplied by reference TRBV2 and TRBJ1-3, is EPEVTQTPSHQVTQMGQEVILRCVPISNHLYFYWYRQILGQKVEFLVSFYNNEISEKSEIFDDQFSVERPDGSNFTLKIRSTKLEDSAMYFCASSDISLRQGGNTIYFGEGSWLTVV.

In this sample, this clone turned up once. The gene calls are TRBV5-4 and TRBJ1-4, with D unclear. Trimming cost V 2 bases and J 8 bases, with 10 bases left between them. This CDR3 has 13 amino acids. Germline V gives CDR1 SGHNT, CDR2 YYREEE (reference sequence). The CDR3 region has the DNA TGTGCCAGCAGCTTATCGGAGCGGGAAAAACTGTTTTTT. Protein sequence: CASSLSEREKLFF.

The gene calls are TRBV2 and TRBJ2-1; 9 bases line up with TRBD1. The CDR3 is 14 amino acids. Germline V CDR1 and CDR2: SNHLY, FYNNEI. The V and J ends lost 5 bases and 4 bases, in that order; junction bases with no gene match: 3. CDR3 sequence: CASSRDRAYNEQFF. Written as DNA, the CDR3 is TGTGCCAGCAGTCGGGACAGGGCTTACAATGAGCAGTTCTTC.

This chain links TRBV4-1 with TRBJ2-5, with D perhaps TRBD1 (5 bases). Deletions cut 5 bases from V and 2 bases from J, with 12 bases between. Germline V gene data show CDR1 as MGHRA and CDR2 as YSYEKL. CDR3 length: 14 residues. CDR3 sequence: CASSTRQIQETQYF. CDR3 coding DNA: TGCGCCAGCAGCACCAGACAGATACAAGAGACCCAGTACTTC.